This entry is about one TCR beta chain. The data are from a study of CD8 T cells in Susac syndrome. RNA in amounts of roughly 0.5 to 1 ug was reverse transcribed with random hexamers. TCRdb used MiXCR to reprocess the immunoSEQ multiplex PCR reads, holding one entry per CDR3 protein. The sample shows about 190,000 distinct CDR3 sequences, over 90% of them seen only once. Sequencing was carried out using CD8+ T cells from PBMCs. This clonotype was sampled from a human donor with Susac syndrome.

This CDR3 is CASRTMTGTSGYEQYF. CDR3 DNA sequence: TGTGCCAGCAGGACCATGACCGGGACTAGCGGTTACGAGCAGTACTTC. This rearrangement joins TRBV12-3 or TRBV12-4 to TRBJ2-7, with 11 bases matching TRBD2. The CDR3 contains 16 residues. V lost 6 bases, J lost 4 bases, and 11 bases stayed unmatched.